A single T cell receptor (beta chain) is shown here with its context. The CDR3 contains 15 residues. Germline CDR1 reads GTSNPN; CDR2 reads SVGIG (reference sequence). The V gene lost 2 bases and the J gene lost 0 bases, with 11 bases spanning the gap. The sample is drawn from a study of cytomegalovirus exposure and HLA in healthy donors. Primers included in the PCR were 60 Vbeta and 13 Jbeta primers. TCRdb's table, derived via immunoSEQ multiplex PCR, lists solely in-frame clones and lacks some. The sample carries around 190,000 clones, more than 70% recorded once. The chain carries TRBV30 and TRBJ1-5, with a tentative D call TRBD1 (5 bases). This clonotype was obtained from a woman aged 40 to 55 in good health and CMV-seronegative. Sequenced input: PBMCs. CDR3 sequence reads: CAWSSQGYSNQPQHF. The CDR3 region has the DNA TGTGCCTGGAGTTCCCAGGGTTATAGCAATCAGCCCCAGCATTTT. The variable domain in full, completed from reference TRBV30 and TRBJ1-5, reads SQTIHQWPATLVQPVGSPLSLECTVEGTSNPNLYWYRQAAGRGLQLLFYSVGIGQISSEVPQNLSASRPQDRQFILSSKKLLLSDSGFYLCAWSSQGYSNQPQHFGDGTRLSIL.